This passage covers 8 T cell receptor beta chains from one sample sequenced in a study of PD-L1 blockade in urothelial cancer (dated by TCRdb to 2017 to 2019). Library generation was performed with the immunoSEQ multiplex PCR assay. TCRdb provides this immuneACCESS table in a form limited to in-frame rearrangements. Some clones are lacking; in checked studies, under half of them reflect an unresolved V gene, and why the rest are absent is not known. A total of about 30,000 clones appear in this sample, over 70% of them only once. The ten largest clones capture 3% to 4% of the sample. The sample consisted of PBMCs, taken around atezolizumab (anti-PD-L1) treatment. Every receptor here comes from a man in his fifties with urothelial cancer.

The chain has TRBV6-5 and TRBJ2-7, with 9 bases matching TRBD1. The germline V gene encodes CDR1 MNHEY and CDR2 SVGAGI. This CDR3 is 15 amino acids long. The V gene end was trimmed by 5 bases and the J gene end by 4 bases; junction bases not matched to a gene: 9. Written as DNA, the CDR3 is TGTGCCAGCAGTACCGCCGGGACAGGGTTGTACGAGCAGTACTTC. Translated: CASSTAGTGLYEQYF.

The V gene is TRBV7-9, the J gene TRBJ2-3; TRBD2 matches at 8 bases. V dropped 8 bases and J dropped 1; count of bases not matched to a gene: 14. The CDR3 runs to 17 residues. Germline-derived CDR1 and CDR2 are SEHNR and FQNEAQ (reference sequence). The CDR3 DNA reads TGTGCCAGCCAACCTTCTTTGGGGCGGGGGGGCACAGATACGCAGTATTTT. This gives the protein CASQPSLGRGGTDTQYF.

V usage is TRBV9 and J usage is TRBJ2-5, with 12 bases that match TRBD2. The CDR3 extends over 15 amino acids. V lost 4 bases to trimming and J lost 4 bases; unmatched junction nucleotides: 5. The germline V gene has CDR1 SGDLS and CDR2 YYNGEE. The CDR3 is CASSSGLAGRETQYF. For the CDR3, the DNA is TGTGCCAGCAGCTCGGGACTAGCGGGCAGAGAGACCCAGTACTTC.

The rearrangement joins TRBV2 to TRBJ2-5; TRBD2 agrees at 8 bases. Looked up from germline, CDR1 is SNHLY and CDR2 is FYNNEI. Losses at the gene ends were 6 bases for V and 7 bases for J; bases not matched to a gene: 13. This CDR3 has 15 residues. The CDR3: CASRGSSGAEGTQYF. CDR3 DNA sequence: TGTGCCAGCAGGGGAAGTAGCGGGGCCGAGGGGACCCAGTACTTC. The whole variable domain, filled in from reference TRBV2 and TRBJ2-5, reads EPEVTQTPSHQVTQMGQEVILRCVPISNHLYFYWYRQILGQKVEFLVSFYNNEISEKSEIFDDQFSVERPDGSNFTLKIRSTKLEDSAMYFCASRGSSGAEGTQYFGPGTRLLVL.

J is TRBJ2-2 and V is TRBV7-9, with TRBD2 matching over 14 bases. CDR3 length: 19 amino acids. Germline V gives CDR1 SEHNR, CDR2 FQNEAQ (reference sequence). The V segment lost 6 bases and the J segment 6 bases; nucleotides outside the gene matches: 15. The DNA for the CDR3 is TGTGCCAGCAGACCCGGGACTAGCGGGGGCTACGAACGCGCCGGGGAGCTGTTTTTT. Its translation is CASRPGTSGGYERAGELFF.

J is TRBJ2-1 and V is TRBV9, with 8 bases fitting TRBD2. The germline V gene encodes CDR1 SGDLS and CDR2 YYNGEE. CDR3 size: 15 residues. V was clipped by 1 base and J by 7 bases; unmatched bases: 7. As DNA, the CDR3 is TGTGCCAGCAGCGTAAAACGGGAGGGCACTAATGAGCAGTTCTTC. Protein sequence: CASSVKREGTNEQFF.

The chain joins TRBV28 to TRBJ1-5, with TRBD1 identical over 7 bases. V dropped 2 bases and J dropped 6; count of bases not matched to a gene: 7. CDR3 size: 15 residues. Germline V gene lookup returns CDR1 MDHEN and CDR2 SYDVKM. CDR3 in amino acids: CASSLRGRGAQPQHF. The CDR3 DNA reads TGTGCCAGCAGTTTAAGGGGGCGGGGGGCTCAGCCCCAGCATTTT.

The rearrangement links TRBV6-5 to TRBJ2-3, with no clear D. Trimming took off 0 bases at V and 2 bases at J, with 12 bases between the two ends. Germline V lookup: CDR1 MNHEY, CDR2 SVGAGI. The CDR3 sequence is 16 residues long. CDR3 nucleotide sequence: TGTGCCAGCAGTTACTCTTCGGTATTTTCCACAGATACGCAGTATTTT. It yields the protein CASSYSSVFSTDTQYF.